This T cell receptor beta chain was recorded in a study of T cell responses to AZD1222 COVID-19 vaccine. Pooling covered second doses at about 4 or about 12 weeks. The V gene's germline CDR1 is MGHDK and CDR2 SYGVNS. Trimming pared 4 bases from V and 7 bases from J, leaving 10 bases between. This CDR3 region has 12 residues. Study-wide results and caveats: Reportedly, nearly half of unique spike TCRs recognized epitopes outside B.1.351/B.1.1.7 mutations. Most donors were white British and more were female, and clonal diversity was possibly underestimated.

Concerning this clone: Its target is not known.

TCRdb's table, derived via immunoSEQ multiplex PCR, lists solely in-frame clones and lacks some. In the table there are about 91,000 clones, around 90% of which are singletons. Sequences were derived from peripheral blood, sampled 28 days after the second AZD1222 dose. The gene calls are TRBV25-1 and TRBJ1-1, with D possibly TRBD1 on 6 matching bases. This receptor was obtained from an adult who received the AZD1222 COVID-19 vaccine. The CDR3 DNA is TGTGCCAGCAGTGGACGACAGGTTGAAGCTTTCTTT. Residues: CASSGRQVEAFF.